The 32 T cell receptor beta chains below come from one sample, sequenced in a study of T cells in Graves' hyperthyroidism and ophthalmopathy (dated by TCRdb to between 2018 and 2020). Preparation of the library involved multiplex PCR. The run used an Illumina HiSeq 2000. TCR beta CDR3 regions were amplified from RNA transcripts. The first round of RT-PCR for the TCR CDR3 was performed with the HTBI primer set and the Qiagen OneStep RT-PCR kit. The public reads were quality trimmed at Q25 with fastp and then assembled into clones with MiXCR by TCRdb, keeping productive beta chains. Entries that share a CDR3 protein sequence are merged under the most common genes and DNA. A total of hundreds of thousands of distinct CDR3 sequences appear in this sample, 20% to 25% of them only once. The ten largest clones take up roughly 70% of the sample. Sequencing was carried out using blood. Receptor source: a man aged 45-65 years with Graves' hyperthyroidism.

The chain joins TRBV12-3 or TRBV12-4 to TRBJ1-1, with no clear D. The CDR3 contains 14 residues. Trimming stripped 7 bases from V and 1 base from J, with 13 bases between. In nucleotides, the CDR3 is TGTGCCAGCATGAGGAATGGAGAGAACACTGAAGCTTTCTTT. Translating it yields CASMRNGENTEAFF.

The count of this clonotype is one. The chain carries TRBV7-2 and TRBJ1-2, with D perhaps TRBD1 (6 bases). The CDR3 runs to 15 residues. Germline V gene data show CDR1 as SGHTA and CDR2 as FQGNSA. Trimming took 5 bases from V and 5 from J, leaving 18 bases between them. The CDR3, as DNA: TGTGCCAGCAGCCAACGGGGGCCGGACCGATATGGCTACACCTTC. Translating it yields CASSQRGPDRYGYTF.

The chain links TRBV7-3 to TRBJ2-3; 8 nucleotides agree with TRBD2. The ends lost 0 bases at V and 4 bases at J; junction bases unmatched: 9. The germline gives CDR1 SGHTA, CDR2 FQGTGA. The CDR3 extends over 17 amino acids. This chain's CDR3 is CASSLTIIPGGADTQYF. CDR3 DNA sequence: TGTGCCAGCAGCTTAACGATAATCCCCGGGGGGGCAGATACGCAGTATTTT. The whole variable domain, filled in from reference TRBV7-3 and TRBJ2-3, reads GAGVSQTPSNKVTEKGKYVELRCDPISGHTALYWYRQSLGQGPEFLIYFQGTGAADDSGLPNDRFFAVRPEGSVSTLKIQRTERGDSAVYLCASSLTIIPGGADTQYFGPGTRLTVL.

The chain uses TRBV28 and TRBJ1-2; 10 bases agree with TRBD1. V shed 6 bases, J shed 4 bases, and the junction held 11 bases outside the gene matches. Germline CDR1 is MDHEN and CDR2 is SYDVKM. The CDR3 extends over 16 amino acids. CDR3 DNA sequence: TGTGCCAGCAGGGTGGGAGGGACAGGGGAATTCTATGGCTACACCTTC. Encoded protein: CASRVGGTGEFYGYTF.

This chain uses TRBV28 with TRBJ1-5, with D maybe TRBD1 (5 bases). This CDR3 region has 14 residues. Trimming pared 3 bases from V and 6 bases from J, leaving 12 bases between. Germline CDR1 is MDHEN and CDR2 is SYDVKM. CDR3 nucleotides: TGTGCCAGCAGTTTCCGGGGGTCGCGTCAGCCCCAGCATTTT. This codes for CASSFRGSRQPQHF.

The rearrangement uses TRBV7-9 and TRBJ2-7, with TRBD2 identical over 8 bases. The J call could be wrong; TRBJ2-1 is a better fit for the DNA end. The CDR3 totals 14 residues. CDR1 SEHNR and CDR2 FQNEAQ come from the germline V gene (reference sequence). The CDR3 DNA is TGTGCCAGCGTAGCGGGGTCCCTCTCCTACGAGCAGTTCTTC. This encodes CASVAGSLSYEQFF.

This clonotype was counted a few times. The genes are TRBV5-1 and TRBJ2-2, with D maybe TRBD2 (5 bases). Germline CDR1 is SGHRS and CDR2 is YFSETQ. The V end lost 0 bases, the J end lost 7 bases, and 10 bases lay between the germline ends. This CDR3 has 14 residues. Here the CDR3 DNA reads TGCGCCAGCAGCTTGGCCGGGGAAGGCGGGGAGCTGTTTTTT. Amino acids: CASSLAGEGGELFF.

This clonotype was detected a few times. The chain recombines TRBV27 with TRBJ2-3; D not certain. V dropped 0 bases and J dropped 4 bases, with 5 bases sitting between them. The germline V gene encodes CDR1 MNHEY and CDR2 SMNVEV (reference sequence). There are 13 residues in the CDR3. CDR3 DNA sequence: TGTGCCAGCAGTTTATCGTGGTCAGATACGCAGTATTTT. This translates into CASSLSWSDTQYF.

The chain combines TRBV20-1 with TRBJ2-1, with D uncertain. Trimming cost V 1 base and J 6 bases, with 10 bases left between them. Germline V lookup: CDR1 DFQATT, CDR2 SNEGSKA (reference sequence). The CDR3 sequence is 13 residues long. CDR3 in amino acids: CSARVDARNEQFF. CDR3 bases: TGCAGTGCTAGAGTTGATGCCCGCAATGAGCAGTTCTTC.

Written as DNA, the CDR3 is TGTGCCAGCAGCTTGTTGTTCCAGGGGCAGACCCAGTACTTC. Translating it yields CASSLLFQGQTQYF. The V call is TRBV5-8, the J call TRBJ2-5; a weak D match, TRBD1 (6 bases). V was cut by 1 base and J by 6 bases, with 13 bases left in between. The CDR3 spans 14 residues. Germline CDR1 SGHTS, CDR2 YDEGEE.

This clonotype occurred a few times. The genes are TRBV29-1 and TRBJ1-2, with D possibly matching TRBD1 (6 bases). The CDR3 sequence is 12 residues long. Germline V lookup: CDR1 SQVTM, CDR2 ANQGSEA. Trimming stripped 4 bases from V and 11 bases from J, with 17 bases between. The CDR3 DNA sequence: TGCAGCGTTGGGGATCCTCAGAGGGGGTACACCTTC. This encodes CSVGDPQRGYTF.

This clonotype appeared a few times. The chain links TRBV29-1 to TRBJ2-7; 12 bases are shared with TRBD2. Germline V lookup: CDR1 SQVTM, CDR2 ANQGSEA. This CDR3 has 13 residues. V lost 6 bases to trimming and J lost 2 bases; unmatched junction nucleotides: 2. The CDR3 nucleotides are TGCAGCGTACGGACTAGCGGGGCCTACGAGCAGTACTTC. This gives the protein CSVRTSGAYEQYF.

This clonotype was counted at least ten times. The chain has TRBV29-1 and TRBJ1-1, with D tentatively TRBD1 (6 bases). The CDR3 length is 15 residues. Per germline, CDR1 SQVTM and CDR2 ANQGSEA. With 2 bases removed from V and 5 bases from J, the gap between germline ends came to 18 bases. The CDR3 DNA sequence: TGCAGCGTTGAACTACCGAGACCGGGGGCGACTGAAGCTTTCTTT. Translated, it gives CSVELPRPGATEAFF.

The CDR3 reads CASSKQGWEKLFF. The CDR3 DNA sequence: TGTGCCAGCAGCAAACAGGGTTGGGAAAAACTGTTTTTT. The chain links TRBV11-2 to TRBJ1-4; tentatively, D is TRBD1 (6 bases). CDR1 and CDR2 (germline): SGHAT, FQNNGV. Trimming took off 5 bases at V and 8 bases at J, with 12 bases between the two ends. The CDR3 consists of 13 residues.

The chain carries TRBV20-1 and TRBJ1-5; 8 nucleotides align to TRBD1. The CDR3 totals 14 residues. The germline V gene has CDR1 DFQATT and CDR2 SNEGSKA (reference sequence). Trimming took 4 bases from V and 0 from J; bases not matched to a gene: 2. The CDR3 is CSATQGVSNQPQHF. CDR3 DNA sequence: TGCAGTGCTACACAGGGGGTTAGCAATCAGCCCCAGCATTTT.

The sample holds a few counts of this clonotype. The chain recombines TRBV20-1 with TRBJ1-2; no reliable D call. V was clipped by 3 bases and J by 2 bases, with 16 bases between them. Germline assignment: CDR1 DFQATT and CDR2 SNEGSKA (reference sequence). This CDR3 is built from 15 residues. The DNA of the CDR3 is TGCAGTGCTAGTCCCACCAAATCACACAACTATGGCTACACCTTC. This sequence encodes CSASPTKSHNYGYTF.

This chain links TRBV7-3 with TRBJ2-7; D is perhaps TRBD1 or TRBD2 (5 bases each). Germline V gives CDR1 SGHTA, CDR2 FQGTGA. Trimming stripped 5 bases from V and 6 bases from J, with 23 bases between. The CDR3 is 16 residues long. CDR3 bases: TGTGCCAGCAGCCGCGTGTCGGGACCGAAGATCTCCGAGCAGTACTTC. This encodes CASSRVSGPKISEQYF.

The chain carries TRBV12-3 or TRBV12-4 and TRBJ2-4; either TRBD1 or TRBD2 may supply D (5 bases each). The CDR3 has 17 residues. Deletions cut 6 bases from V and 0 bases from J, with 18 bases between. CDR3 sequence (DNA): TGTGCCAGCAGCCCGGGACCTACTAAAATAGCCAAAAACATTCAGTACTTC. Translating gives CASSPGPTKIAKNIQYF.

In regard to this clonotype: One base away lies a much larger clone, so this may be a sequencing read error. The chain recombines TRBV18 with TRBJ1-1; D gene uncertain. V gave up 10 bases and J gave up 0 bases, with 15 bases separating them. The CDR3 loop spans 14 amino acids. Germline V CDR1 and CDR2: KGHSH, LQKENI. This CDR3 is CANSLATVNTEAFF. The CDR3 nucleotides read TGTGCCAACTCTCTAGCGACGGTGAACACTGAAGCTTTCTTT.

This clonotype appeared a few times. The gene calls are TRBV9 and TRBJ2-1; 16 bases are shared with TRBD2. The CDR3 loop spans 16 amino acids. The germline V gene has CDR1 SGDLS and CDR2 YYNGEE. J lost 9 bases, V lost 5 bases, and 8 bases had no gene match. The CDR3 is CASSLGLAGGPSEQFF. CDR3 bases: TGTGCCAGCAGTTTGGGACTAGCGGGAGGGCCGAGTGAGCAGTTCTTC.

The table lists this clonotype with a few counts. The chain recombines TRBV4-1 with TRBJ1-2; D not resolved. The CDR3 is made up of 15 amino acids. Germline values: CDR1 MGHRA, CDR2 YSYEKL. The V and J ends lost 0 bases and 0 bases respectively, with 8 bases between them. CDR3: CASSQDFTANYGYTF. The CDR3 region has the DNA TGCGCCAGCAGCCAAGATTTCACAGCTAACTATGGCTACACCTTC.

The gene calls are TRBV12-3 or TRBV12-4 and TRBJ2-7, with a tentative D call TRBD1 (5 bases). V dropped 7 bases and J dropped 0 bases, with 13 bases sitting between them. This CDR3 is built from 14 residues. Here the CDR3 reads CASKQVQSSYEQYF. For the CDR3, the DNA is TGTGCCAGCAAACAGGTCCAAAGCTCCTACGAGCAGTACTTC.

This clonotype occurred many times. V gene TRBV12-3 or TRBV12-4 combines with J gene TRBJ2-1; 11 bases are shared with TRBD2. This CDR3 is built from 16 residues. The J segment lost 0 bases and the V segment lost 4 bases, leaving 2 bases of the junction unmatched. The CDR3 region has the DNA TGTGCCAGCAGTTCGGGACTAGCGGTCTCCTACAATGAGCAGTTCTTC. Amino acid sequence: CASSSGLAVSYNEQFF.

Many counts were recorded for this clonotype. V and J are TRBV27 and TRBJ2-3; D may be TRBD2 (7 bases). The CDR3 runs to 16 residues. Trimming removed 5 bases from V and 7 bases from J, with 22 bases in between. Germline CDR1 and CDR2: MNHEY and SMNVEV (reference sequence). In nucleotides, the CDR3 is TGTGCCAGCAGTACACGATTACTAGGGGGGGTTTATACGCAGTATTTT. Translating it yields CASSTRLLGGVYTQYF.

This clonotype was found many times. J is TRBJ1-1 and V is TRBV20-1; TRBD1 agrees at 8 bases. V lost 6 bases and J lost 6; bases outside the gene matches: 9. The CDR3 is made up of 13 amino acids. In germline, CDR1 is DFQATT, CDR2 SNEGSKA (reference sequence). CDR3 DNA: TGCAGTGCAACGCCCGGACAGGGATCTGAAGCTTTCTTT. Protein: CSATPGQGSEAFF.

The table lists this clonotype with many counts. The chain couples TRBV27 to TRBJ1-1, with 7 bases matching TRBD1. The V gene's germline CDR1 is MNHEY and CDR2 SMNVEV (reference sequence). The CDR3 loop spans 16 amino acids. The V and J ends lost 10 bases and 1 base, in that order; junction bases with no gene match: 15. CDR3 nucleotide sequence: TGTGCCACCCTTCCGAGGGGGCGTCCTACGAACACTGAAGCTTTCTTT. It codes for CATLPRGRPTNTEAFF.

This chain joins TRBV28 and TRBJ2-5, with D unclear. The CDR3 has 16 residues. The V end lost 6 bases, the J end lost 2 bases, and 19 bases lay between the germline ends. Germline lookup yields CDR1 MDHEN and CDR2 SYDVKM. CDR3 amino acids: CASRRWGGRNQETQYF. CDR3 bases: TGTGCCAGCAGACGTTGGGGTGGGCGGAATCAAGAGACCCAGTACTTC. Full variable domain (missing parts from reference TRBV28 and TRBJ2-5): DVKVTQSSRYLVKRTGEKVFLECVQDMDHENMFWYRQDPGLGLRLIYFSYDVKMKEKGDIPEGYSVSREKKERFSLILESASTNQTSMYLCASRRWGGRNQETQYFGPGTRLLVL.

This clonotype was seen a few times. The chain carries TRBV24-1 and TRBJ2-5, with TRBD2 as a possible D gene (6 bases). Germline-derived CDR1 and CDR2 are KGHDR and SFDVKD. The CDR3 has 16 amino acids. Trimming took 3 bases from V and 3 from J, leaving 16 bases between them. The CDR3: CATSDLFSSGEETQYF. CDR3 DNA sequence: TGTGCCACCAGTGATCTTTTTTCCTCGGGGGAAGAGACCCAGTACTTC.

This clonotype appeared a few times. The J gene is TRBJ2-7, the V gene TRBV29-1, with 9 positions matching TRBD1. CDR1 SQVTM and CDR2 ANQGSEA come from the germline V gene. The CDR3 spans 15 residues. V gave up 5 bases and J gave up 3 bases; unmatched junction bases: 11. The CDR3 loop reads CSVLGLEDRGYEQYF. The CDR3 DNA sequence: TGCAGCGTTTTAGGGTTGGAGGACAGGGGCTACGAGCAGTACTTC.

This clonotype was counted between two and nine times. The chain joins TRBV2 to TRBJ2-3, with D perhaps TRBD1 or TRBD2 (6 bases each). This CDR3 contains 15 residues. Germline V CDR1 and CDR2: SNHLY, FYNNEI. The V and J ends lost 5 bases and 3 bases respectively, with 15 bases between them. Written as DNA, the CDR3 is TGTGCCAGCAGTCAGGGGTGGGAGGAGACAGATACGCAGTATTTT. It codes for CASSQGWEETDTQYF.

There are many counts of this clonotype. The rearrangement uses TRBV18 and TRBJ1-1; no firm D call. CDR1 KGHSH and CDR2 LQKENI come from the germline V gene. The CDR3 loop spans 13 amino acids. V dropped 1 base and J dropped 4 bases, with 7 bases sitting between them. Here the CDR3 DNA reads TGTGCCAGCTCACCACAGGGAACCACTGAAGCTTTCTTT. This translates into CASSPQGTTEAFF. Drawing the rest from reference TRBV18 and TRBJ1-1, the complete variable domain is NAGVMQNPRHLVRRRGQEARLRCSPMKGHSHVYWYRQLPEEGLKFMVYLQKENIIDESGMPKERFSAEFPKEGPSILRIQQVVRGDSAAYFCASSPQGTTEAFFGQGTRLTVV.

This clonotype was observed a handful of times. V gene TRBV5-1 combines with J gene TRBJ2-1; D is possibly TRBD2 (6 bases). The CDR3 length is 16 residues. Germline V gene data show CDR1 as SGHRS and CDR2 as YFSETQ. Trimming pared 4 bases from V and 3 bases from J, leaving 17 bases between. The CDR3 here is CASSGGTGTLYNEQFF. DNA for the CDR3: TGCGCCAGCAGCGGAGGGACCGGGACCCTCTACAATGAGCAGTTCTTC.